This passage covers 9 T cell receptor beta chains from one sample sequenced in a study of T cell responses to AZD1222 COVID-19 vaccine (dated by TCRdb to the early 2020s). What this sample's time point label stands for: baseline before first vaccination. Preparation of the library involved the immunoSEQ multiplex PCR assay. TCRdb took over this immuneACCESS table, retaining in-frame rearrangements with V and J assigned. Such tables are incomplete; in checked studies, under half of the missing clones stem from an unresolved V gene, and the remainder is unexplained. Recorded for this sample are approximately 180,000 clones; roughly 92% of them occurred a single time. Of the sample, 2% to 3% is held by the ten largest clones. The starting material was peripheral blood, obtained on day 0 of AZD1222 vaccination. The receptors were gathered from an adult in good health.

This rearrangement joins TRBV19 to TRBJ1-1, with TRBD1 identical over 7 bases. CDR1 is LNHDA, CDR2 SQIVND, per germline (reference sequence). The CDR3 has 15 residues. The J segment lost 2 bases and the V segment lost 2 bases, leaving 5 bases of the junction unmatched. This CDR3 is CASSISGTENTEAFF. As DNA, the CDR3 is TGTGCCAGTAGTATATCGGGGACAGAAAACACTGAAGCTTTCTTT.

The chain links TRBV30 to TRBJ2-5, with a possible D match to TRBD2 (5 bases). Germline values: CDR1 GTSNPN, CDR2 SVGIG (reference sequence). This CDR3 contains 15 residues. V was shortened by 1 base and J by 4 bases, with 16 bases between the two germline ends. DNA of the CDR3: TGTGCCTGGAGTGCTGGTCGGCTAGCTGGAGAGACCCAGTACTTC. Translation: CAWSAGRLAGETQYF.

The chain carries TRBV5-1 and TRBJ1-2, with 8 bases aligning to TRBD1. CDR1 and CDR2 from the germline V gene are SGHRS and YFSETQ. V trimming: 1 base; J trimming: 8 bases; junction bases outside the gene matches: 7. The CDR3 totals 14 residues. The CDR3 loop is CASSLIQGVDGYTF. The CDR3 DNA follows: TGCGCCAGCAGCTTGATACAGGGGGTGGACGGCTACACCTTC. Based on the CDR3 plus reference TRBV5-1 and TRBJ1-2, the full variable domain is KAGVTQTPRYLIKTRGQQVTLSCSPISGHRSVSWYQQTPGQGLQFLFEYFSETQRNKGNFPGRFSGRQFSNSRSEMNVSTLELGDSALYLCASSLIQGVDGYTFGSGTRLTVV.

This chain connects TRBV19 to TRBJ2-1, with 7 bases that match TRBD1. V lost 7 bases to trimming and J lost 7 bases; unmatched junction nucleotides: 13. The CDR3 runs to 15 residues. Germline lookup yields CDR1 LNHDA and CDR2 SQIVND (reference sequence). CDR3 nucleotide sequence: TGTGCCAGTACCCCAGGGGCAGGGGGTGGGAATGAGCAGTTCTTC. Protein: CASTPGAGGGNEQFF.

This chain uses TRBV30 with TRBJ2-5; D tentatively reads TRBD1 or TRBD2 (5 bases each). With 1 base removed from V and 2 bases from J, the gap between germline ends came to 14 bases. The CDR3 covers 15 residues. The germline CDR1 and CDR2 sequences are GTSNPN and SVGIG (reference sequence). The CDR3 region is CAWSGRADTQETQYF. The CDR3 nucleotides read TGTGCCTGGAGTGGTCGAGCGGACACTCAAGAGACCCAGTACTTC.

V gene TRBV12-3 or TRBV12-4 combines with J gene TRBJ1-3; D unclear. The CDR3 is 13 residues long. V was cut by 3 bases and J by 4 bases, with 7 bases left in between. DNA of the CDR3: TGTGCCAGCAGTTTCCCTATCGGAAACACCATATATTTT. Translated, it gives CASSFPIGNTIYF.

Notes on this clone: This specimen includes other DNA sequences encoding the same CDR3. The chain has TRBV27 and TRBJ2-7, with TRBD2 matching 8 bases. There are 15 residues in the CDR3. In germline, CDR1 is MNHEY, CDR2 SMNVEV (reference sequence). Trimming removed 2 bases from V and 2 bases from J; junction bases left unmatched: 5. The CDR3 DNA is TGTGCCAGCAGTTTACTAGCGGGTCTGCCCTACGAGCAGTACTTC. This gives the protein CASSLLAGLPYEQYF.

The chain couples TRBV6-5 to TRBJ2-7, with 7 nucleotides matching TRBD1. CDR3 length: 14 amino acids. Germline trimming cut 5 bases from V and 3 bases from J; bases unmatched to any gene: 7. Germline CDR1 is MNHEY and CDR2 is SVGAGI. The CDR3 DNA is TGTGCCAGCAGTCGGGACAGCCTCTTCTACGAGCAGTACTTC. Its protein product is CASSRDSLFYEQYF.

J is TRBJ1-6 and V is TRBV4-1; no definite D call. Trimming removed 3 bases at V and 8 bases at J, with 11 bases between. CDR1 is MGHRA, CDR2 YSYEKL, per germline. The CDR3 is made up of 14 amino acids. In nucleotides, the CDR3 is TGCGCCAGCAGCCACCGGGAAGTGGATTCACCCCTCCACTTT. Translating it yields CASSHREVDSPLHF.